A single T cell receptor (beta chain) is shown here with its context. Antigen specificity is unknown. This sample was taken from a study of T cells after yellow fever vaccination. Across the study: Where fractions had low cell numbers, libraries were prepared from them with the SMART-Seq v4 Ultra Low Input RNA kit. General study points: Subsequent to the booster, the majority of primary-vaccination clones reappeared (about 97% CD4, 80% to 90% CD8). Weaker, the secondary response peaked sooner, at day 5 versus 15.

UMIs were added to TCR cDNA along with a universal primer site when it was made by 5'RACE template switching. TCRdb processed the 5' RACE reads anew with MiXCR; each CDR3 protein has one entry. The profile shows 450,000 to 600,000 distinct CDR3 sequences, approximately 12% of them singletons. The V and J ends lost 10 bases and 7 bases respectively, with 23 bases between them. This CDR3 spans 15 amino acids. The starting material was PBMCs, obtained on the day of the yellow fever booster vaccination. The chain recombines TRBV23-1 with TRBJ2-1; D might be TRBD1 (6 bases). TRBV23-1 is identified as an open reading frame with a role that is uncertain. The sequence was obtained from a young man who received the YFV17D yellow fever vaccine. The CDR3 DNA is TGCGCCACCCCGTGGCGGCAGGGGATGGAGAATGAGCAGTTCTTC. This sequence encodes CATPWRQGMENEQFF.